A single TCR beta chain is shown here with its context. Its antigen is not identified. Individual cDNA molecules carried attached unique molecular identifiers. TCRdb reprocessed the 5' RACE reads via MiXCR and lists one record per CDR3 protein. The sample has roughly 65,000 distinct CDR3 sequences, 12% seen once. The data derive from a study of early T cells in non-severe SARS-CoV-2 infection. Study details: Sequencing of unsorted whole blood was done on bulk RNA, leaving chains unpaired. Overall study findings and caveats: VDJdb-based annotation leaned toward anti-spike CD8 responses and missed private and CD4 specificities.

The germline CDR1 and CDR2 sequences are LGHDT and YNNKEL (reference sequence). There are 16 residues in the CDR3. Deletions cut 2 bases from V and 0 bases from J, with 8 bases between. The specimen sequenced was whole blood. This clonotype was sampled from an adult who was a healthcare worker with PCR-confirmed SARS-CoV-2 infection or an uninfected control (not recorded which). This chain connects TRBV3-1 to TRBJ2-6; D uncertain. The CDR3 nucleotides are TGTGCCAGCAGCCAAAGGCGGCGCTCTGGGGCCAACGTCCTGACTTTC. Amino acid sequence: CASSQRRRSGANVLTF.